One T cell receptor (beta chain) is described in this entry. This specimen belongs to a study of neoadjuvant anti-PD-1 for oral cavity cancer. The CDR3 has 13 residues. V lost 4 bases and J lost 1, with 10 bases in between. The germline V gene has CDR1 SQVTM and CDR2 ANQGSEA. Assay used: immunoSEQ multiplex PCR; TCRdb lists only in-frame clones, some missing. The sample has around 14,000 clones; about three quarters are singletons. The J gene is TRBJ2-5, the V gene TRBV29-1; no reliable D call. This clonotype was sampled from a person aged 35-79 years with oral cavity squamous cell carcinoma. The material sequenced was PBMCs, taken before nivolumab (anti-PD-1) treatment. The CDR3 reads CSVAFSLQETQYF. The DNA for the CDR3 is TGCAGCGTTGCTTTCAGCCTCCAAGAGACCCAGTACTTC.